The clone carrying this T cell receptor beta chain has at least ten counts. V dropped 2 bases and J dropped 3; count of bases not matched to a gene: 8. The CDR3 length is 17 residues. Germline V gene sequence: CDR1 SGHVS, CDR2 FQNEAQ. TCRdb independently ran MiXCR on the 5' RACE reads; one entry per CDR3 protein. Counted here are approximately 27,000 distinct CDR3 sequences, approximately 5.4% occurring once; the ten biggest clones make up roughly a fifth. This sample was included in a study of spatial heterogeneity in lung cancer. Sample time point: blood at routine non-recurrence follow-up after resection. Whole RNA from tumor, nontumor lung or frozen PBMC was sequenced unsorted.

The receptor was derived from a male donor with early-stage non-small cell lung cancer. V gene TRBV7-8 combines with J gene TRBJ2-4, with 9 nucleotides matching TRBD1. Sample: PBMCs, taken at follow-up. In DNA form, the CDR3 reads TGTGCCAGCAGCTTAAACAACAGGGGGCTAGGCAAAAACATTCAGTACTTC. Its protein product is CASSLNNRGLGKNIQYF.